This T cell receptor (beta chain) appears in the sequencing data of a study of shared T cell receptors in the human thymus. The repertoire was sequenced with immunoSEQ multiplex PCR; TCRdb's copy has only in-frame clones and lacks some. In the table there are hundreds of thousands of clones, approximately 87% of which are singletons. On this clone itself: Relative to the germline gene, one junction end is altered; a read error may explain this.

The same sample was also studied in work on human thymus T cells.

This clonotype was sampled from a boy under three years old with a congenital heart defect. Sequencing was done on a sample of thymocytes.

The CDR3, as DNA: TGTGCCGGCAGACCGGGACAGGGGGCGTACGAGCAGTACTTC. Amino acid sequence: CAGRPGQGAYEQYF. The rearrangement joins TRBV6-5 to TRBJ2-7; 12 nucleotides line up with TRBD1. Looked up from germline, CDR1 is MNHEY and CDR2 is SVGAGI. The CDR3 sequence is 14 residues long.